These T cell receptor beta chains were read from a single sample in a study of T cell responses to AZD1222 COVID-19 vaccine. Some clones are missing from TCRdb's copy, which holds only in-frame ones; the method was immunoSEQ multiplex PCR. The repertoire holds 70,000 to 85,000 clones, with 70% to 85% as singletons. The specimen was peripheral blood, collected on day 0 of AZD1222 vaccination. These receptors were collected from an adult in good health. CDR3s include the opening cysteine and the closing phenylalanine or tryptophan. D genes are given only for firm matches. Rows may omit the clone size; those that give it use once, few, many or a size class.

>TRBV7-2|TRBJ1-1|-|TRBD1
CASSFDPQGAAFF
TGTGCCAGCAGCTTCGACCCCCAGGGGGCGGCTTTCTTT
>TRBV7-9|TRBJ1-5|once|-
CASSLGGSNLNQPQHF
TGTGCCAGCAGCTTAGGCGGGAGCAACCTCAATCAGCCCCAGCATTTT
>TRBV30|TRBJ1-4|-|-
CAWSGGSNEKLFF
TGTGCCTGGAGTGGGGGGAGCAATGAAAAACTGTTTTTT
>TRBV27|TRBJ2-1|-|TRBD2
CASKTSVRSYNEQFF
TGTGCCAGCAAGACTAGCGTTAGGTCCTACAATGAGCAGTTCTTC
>TRBV5-4|TRBJ2-1|-|TRBD2
CASSGGLAGEVYNEQFF
TGTGCCAGCAGCGGGGGACTAGCGGGAGAGGTATACAATGAGCAGTTCTTC
>TRBV18|TRBJ1-2|-|TRBD1
CASSLQTTGTSRDGYTF
TGTGCCAGCTCACTACAGACGACAGGGACGTCTAGGGATGGCTACACCTTC
>TRBV19|TRBJ1-1|-|-
CASSIGDREAFF
TGTGCCAGTAGTATAGGTGACAGAGAAGCTTTCTTT
>TRBV2|TRBJ1-5|-|-
CASEVGTDSNQPQHF
TGTGCCAGCGAGGTCGGGACGGATAGCAATCAGCCCCAGCATTTT
>TRBV4-3|TRBJ2-1|-|TRBD2
CASSRTPGTSGNEQFF
TGCGCCAGCAGCCGAACGCCCGGGACTAGCGGCAATGAGCAGTTCTTC
>TRBV2|TRBJ2-7|-|-
CASGHPYEQYF
TGTGCCAGCGGGCACCCCTACGAGCAGTACTTC
>TRBV5-1|TRBJ1-2|few|-
CASSSGGSYGYTF
TGCGCCAGCAGTTCTGGCGGGTCCTATGGCTACACCTTC
>TRBV27|TRBJ2-1|-|-
CASSLRLVSNEQFF
TGTGCCAGCAGTTTAAGGCTAGTTAGTAATGAGCAGTTCTTC
>TRBV29-1|TRBJ1-2|-|-
CSVVPGADNYGYTF
TGCAGCGTTGTCCCCGGGGCGGATAACTATGGCTACACCTTC
>TRBV10-3|TRBJ1-5|-|-
CAISESGGGQPQHF
TGTGCCATCAGTGAGTCAGGGGGAGGCCAGCCCCAGCATTTT
>TRBV4-1|TRBJ1-2|-|TRBD1
CASSQEQGVVYGYTF
TGCGCCAGCAGCCAAGAACAGGGGGTCGTCTATGGCTACACCTTC
>TRBV10-3|TRBJ2-7|-|TRBD2
CAISDTSGGAKRASYEQYF
TGTGCCATCAGTGATACTAGCGGGGGGGCCAAGAGGGCGTCCTACGAGCAGTACTTC
>TRBV7-2|TRBJ1-1|once|-
CASSSRDGNTEAFF
TGTGCCAGCAGCTCCAGGGACGGGAACACTGAAGCTTTCTTT
>TRBV9|TRBJ1-1|-|-
CASSATNTEAFF
TGTGCCAGCAGCGCGACAAACACTGAAGCTTTCTTT
>TRBV11-2|TRBJ2-2|-|TRBD2
CASSLSSGGDTGELFF
TGTGCCAGCAGCTTATCGAGCGGGGGGGACACCGGGGAGCTGTTTTTT
>TRBV12-3/TRBV12-4|TRBJ1-1|-|-
CASSMSTEAFF
TGTGCCAGCAGCATGTCGACTGAAGCTTTCTTT
>TRBV5-5|TRBJ1-1|-|-
CASSNQIGNTEAFF
TGTGCCAGCAGCAATCAAATAGGGAACACTGAAGCTTTCTTT
>TRBV5-4|TRBJ2-3|-|-
CASSLAGTDTQYF
TGTGCCAGCAGCTTGGCGGGCACAGATACGCAGTATTTT
>TRBV30|TRBJ1-6|-|-
CAWTSAYNSPLHF
TGTGCCTGGACGTCAGCCTATAATTCACCCCTCCACTTT
>TRBV5-1|TRBJ2-3|-|-
CASTSLGLSTDTQYF
TGCGCCAGCACTTCCCTGGGGCTAAGCACAGATACGCAGTATTTT
>TRBV12-3/TRBV12-4|TRBJ2-7|-|-
CASSLRLEQYF
TGTGCCAGCAGTTTAAGGCTCGAGCAGTACTTC
>TRBV6-5|TRBJ1-4|-|-
CASSYGAVANEKLFF
TGTGCCAGCAGTTATGGGGCCGTGGCTAATGAAAAACTGTTTTTT
>TRBV12-3/TRBV12-4|TRBJ2-7|-|TRBD2
CASESGSYEQYF
TGTGCCAGTGAGAGCGGGAGCTACGAGCAGTACTTC
>TRBV7-9|TRBJ1-2|-|TRBD1
CASSSTGDGYTF
TGTGCCAGCAGCTCAACAGGGGATGGCTACACCTTC
>TRBV3-1/TRBV3-2|TRBJ1-2|-|-
CASSQWQGPGYTF
TGTGCCAGCAGCCAATGGCAGGGGCCTGGCTACACCTTC
>TRBV14|TRBJ2-3|-|TRBD2
CASSLRLGAGGKRDTQYF
TGTGCCAGCAGCCTTCGACTAGGGGCGGGAGGGAAAAGAGATACGCAGTATTTT
>TRBV10-2|TRBJ1-3|-|-
CASSPRGNTIYF
TGCGCCAGCAGTCCGCGCGGAAACACCATATATTTT
>TRBV29-1|TRBJ1-6|-|-
CSAREGGDSPLHF
TGCAGCGCCCGAGAGGGAGGTGATTCACCCCTCCACTTT
>TRBV7-8|TRBJ2-5|-|-
CASSSGQQETQYF
TGTGCCAGCAGCTCGGGGCAGCAAGAGACCCAGTACTTC
>TRBV2|TRBJ2-2|-|TRBD2
CASSDGSGGATGELFF
TGTGCCAGCAGTGATGGGAGCGGGGGGGCCACCGGGGAGCTGTTTTTT
>TRBV2|TRBJ2-1|-|-
CASSEWGGGLSSYNEQFF
TGTGCCAGCAGTGAATGGGGCGGGGGCCTTAGCTCCTACAATGAGCAGTTCTTC
>TRBV3-1/TRBV3-2|TRBJ2-5|few|-
CASSHGETQYF
TGTGCCAGCAGCCACGGAGAGACCCAGTACTTC
>TRBV5-4|TRBJ2-2|-|-
CASSWGAAAGELFF
TGTGCCAGCAGCTGGGGGGCCGCGGCCGGGGAGCTGTTTTTT
>TRBV7-2|TRBJ2-1|few|-
CASSPQHRDEQFF
TGTGCCAGCAGCCCGCAGCATCGGGATGAGCAGTTCTTC
>TRBV5-1|TRBJ1-1|-|-
CASSLVSTEAFF
TGCGCCAGCAGCTTGGTATCTACTGAAGCTTTCTTT
>TRBV7-9|TRBJ2-7|-|-
CASSLVLGNDRPYEQYF
TGTGCCAGCAGCTTAGTATTGGGGAACGATAGACCCTACGAGCAGTACTTC
>TRBV11-2|TRBJ2-7|-|TRBD2
CASSLTSGIYEQYF
TGTGCCAGCAGCTTGACTAGCGGGATCTACGAGCAGTACTTC
>TRBV5-1|TRBJ2-1|-|-
CASMVRGGGAVYNEQFF
TGCGCCAGCATGGTACGTGGAGGGGGCGCGGTTTACAATGAGCAGTTCTTC
>TRBV6-6|TRBJ1-2|-|-
CASSYSEGSYGYTF
TGTGCCAGCAGTTACTCGGAGGGGAGCTATGGCTACACCTTC
>TRBV7-9|TRBJ1-2|-|-
CATDSVGGYTF
TGTGCCACCGACAGTGTCGGGGGCTACACCTTC
>TRBV20-1|TRBJ1-1|-|-
CSARDRTEAFF
TGCAGTGCTAGAGATCGCACTGAAGCTTTCTTT
>TRBV5-1|TRBJ2-5|-|TRBD2
CASSLGGGKTQYF
TGCGCCAGCAGCTTGGGCGGGGGGAAGACCCAGTACTTC
>TRBV16|TRBJ1-5|-|TRBD1
CASSQSRQGRPQHF
TGTGCCAGCAGCCAATCGAGACAGGGTCGGCCCCAGCATTTT
>TRBV5-1|TRBJ1-4|-|TRBD1
CASSLEGASNEKLFF
TGCGCCAGCAGCTTGGAGGGGGCCTCCAATGAAAAACTGTTTTTT